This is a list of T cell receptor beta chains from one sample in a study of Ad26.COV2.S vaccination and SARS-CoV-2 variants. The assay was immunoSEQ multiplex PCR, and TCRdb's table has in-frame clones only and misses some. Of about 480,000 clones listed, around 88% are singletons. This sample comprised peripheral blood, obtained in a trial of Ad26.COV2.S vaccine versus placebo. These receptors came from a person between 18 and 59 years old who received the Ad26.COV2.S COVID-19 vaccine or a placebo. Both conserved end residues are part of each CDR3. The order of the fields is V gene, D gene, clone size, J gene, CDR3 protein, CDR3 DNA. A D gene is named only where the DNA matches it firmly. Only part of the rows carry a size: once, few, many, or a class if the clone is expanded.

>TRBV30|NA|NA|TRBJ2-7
CAWSLRVSAVRTYEQYF
TGTGCCTGGAGCCTACGGGTATCAGCGGTGAGAACCTACGAGCAGTACTTC
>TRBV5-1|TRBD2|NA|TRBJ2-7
CASSSGTSGTYEQYF
TGCGCCAGCAGCTCGGGGACTAGCGGGACCTACGAGCAGTACTTC
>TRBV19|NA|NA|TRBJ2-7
CASRKIGGVSGEGQYF
TGTGCCAGTAGAAAGATCGGAGGGGTAAGCGGAGAGGGGCAGTACTTC
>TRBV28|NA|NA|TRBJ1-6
CASSFNSPLHF
TGTGCCAGCAGTTTCAATTCACCCCTCCACTTT
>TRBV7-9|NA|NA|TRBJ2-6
CASSLGTRGSGANVLTF
TGTGCCAGCAGCTTAGGGACCAGGGGCTCTGGGGCCAACGTCCTGACTTTC
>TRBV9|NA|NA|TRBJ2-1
CASSVAPDSWTYQFF
TGTGCCAGCAGCGTAGCACCCGACAGCTGGACTTATCAGTTCTTC
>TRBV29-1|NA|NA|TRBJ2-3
CSVRKGDTQYF
TGCAGCGTTCGTAAGGGGGATACGCAGTATTTT
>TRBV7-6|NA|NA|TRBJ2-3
CASNRLDTDTQYF
TGTGCCAGCAACCGACTGGACACAGATACGCAGTATTTT
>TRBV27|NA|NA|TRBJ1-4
CASSHSVTRGEKLFF
TGTGCCAGCAGCCACTCAGTAACCCGGGGGGAAAAACTGTTTTTT
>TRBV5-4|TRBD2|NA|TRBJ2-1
CASSKGGGRAGEQFF
TGTGCCAGCAGTAAAGGGGGCGGGAGGGCCGGTGAGCAGTTCTTC
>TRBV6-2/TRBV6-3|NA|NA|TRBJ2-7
CASSLWQGLGAAYEQYF
TGTGCCAGCAGCCTTTGGCAAGGGCTCGGTGCAGCCTACGAGCAGTACTTC
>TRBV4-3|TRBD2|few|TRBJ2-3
CASSHGLAGGDTQYF
TGCGCCAGCAGCCACGGACTAGCGGGCGGAGATACGCAGTATTTT
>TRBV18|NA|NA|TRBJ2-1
CASSPGRSQAWGDTYNEQFF
TGTGCCAGCTCACCCGGCCGTTCACAGGCCTGGGGGGATACCTACAATGAGCAGTTCTTC
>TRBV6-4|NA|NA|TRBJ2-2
CASSDVGNGELFF
TGTGCCAGCAGTGACGTAGGCAACGGGGAGCTGTTTTTT
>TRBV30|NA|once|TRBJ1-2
CAWRGGAGGYTF
TGTGCCTGGAGGGGGGGAGCGGGAGGCTACACCTTC
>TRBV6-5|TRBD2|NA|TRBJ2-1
CASSGSRNEQFF
TGTGCCAGTAGCGGGAGCCGGAATGAGCAGTTCTTC
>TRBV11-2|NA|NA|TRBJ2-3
CASSQTVDTQYF
TGTGCCAGCAGCCAGACTGTTGATACGCAGTATTTT
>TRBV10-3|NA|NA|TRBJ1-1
CAISTTPGTEAFF
TGTGCCATCTCCACAACACCGGGAACTGAAGCTTTCTTT
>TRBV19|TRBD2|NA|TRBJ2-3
CASSSHSGTSTDTQYF
TGTGCCAGTTCCTCCCATAGCGGGACTAGCACAGATACGCAGTATTTT
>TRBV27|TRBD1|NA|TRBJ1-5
CASSLARGQPQHF
TGTGCCAGCAGTCTCGCCAGGGGGCAGCCCCAGCATTTT
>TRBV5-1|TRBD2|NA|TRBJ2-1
CASSGGLDNEQFF
TGCGCCAGCAGCGGAGGACTAGACAATGAGCAGTTCTTC
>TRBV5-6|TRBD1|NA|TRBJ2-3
CASSLQGADTQYF
TGTGCCAGCAGCTTGCAGGGGGCAGATACGCAGTATTTT
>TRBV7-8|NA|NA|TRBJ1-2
CASSLASSGGIYGYTF
TGTGCCAGCAGCTTAGCTAGTTCCGGGGGGATCTATGGCTACACCTTC
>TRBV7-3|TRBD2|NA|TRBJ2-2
CASSHSGSNTGELFF
TGTGCCAGCAGCCATAGCGGGAGTAACACCGGGGAGCTGTTTTTT
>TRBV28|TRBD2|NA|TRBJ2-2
CASSPMREGQAGELFF
TGTGCCAGCAGTCCCATGCGGGAGGGCCAAGCCGGGGAGCTGTTTTTT
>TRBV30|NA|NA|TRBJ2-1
CAWRSGVSWFF
TGTGCCTGGAGATCGGGAGTCAGTTGGTTCTTC
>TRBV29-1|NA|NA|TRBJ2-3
CSVEDSAQTQYF
TGCAGCGTTGAAGATTCTGCGCAAACGCAGTATTTT
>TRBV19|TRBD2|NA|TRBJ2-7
CASSRGLAGGQAYEQYF
TGTGCCAGTAGTAGGGGACTAGCGGGAGGACAAGCCTACGAGCAGTACTTC
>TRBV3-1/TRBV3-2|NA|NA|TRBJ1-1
CASSLEGKVNTEAFF
TGTGCCAGCAGCCTCGAAGGGAAGGTGAACACTGAAGCTTTCTTT